This TCR beta chain came from a study of blood T cell repertoires in COVID-19. As originally analysed: Reference gene primer amplification in the assay estimated nucleated cell counts. Sequenced by immunoSEQ multiplex PCR; TCRdb stores in-frame clones only, minus some. The V and J calls and clone size are taken from that table; D and trimming were inferred from the DNA. Of 270,000 or so clones listed, approximately 84% are singletons. V was pared by 4 bases and J by 3 bases, with 5 bases of the junction left unmatched. This CDR3 has 16 residues. The germline V gene has CDR1 SGHAT and CDR2 FQDESV (reference sequence). Donors in Cohort 3 who had recovered were those with two negative PCRs, healthcare professional clearance, or resolution of their symptoms.

The sequence came from a man aged 50 to 60 who had recovered from COVID-19. The material sequenced was PBMCs or T cells enriched from blood (not recorded which). This rearrangement joins TRBV11-1 to TRBJ2-1, with 11 positions matching TRBD2. DNA of the CDR3: TGTGCCAGCAGCTCCGGGACTAGCGGATTCTACAATGAGCAGTTCTTC. This sequence encodes CASSSGTSGFYNEQFF.